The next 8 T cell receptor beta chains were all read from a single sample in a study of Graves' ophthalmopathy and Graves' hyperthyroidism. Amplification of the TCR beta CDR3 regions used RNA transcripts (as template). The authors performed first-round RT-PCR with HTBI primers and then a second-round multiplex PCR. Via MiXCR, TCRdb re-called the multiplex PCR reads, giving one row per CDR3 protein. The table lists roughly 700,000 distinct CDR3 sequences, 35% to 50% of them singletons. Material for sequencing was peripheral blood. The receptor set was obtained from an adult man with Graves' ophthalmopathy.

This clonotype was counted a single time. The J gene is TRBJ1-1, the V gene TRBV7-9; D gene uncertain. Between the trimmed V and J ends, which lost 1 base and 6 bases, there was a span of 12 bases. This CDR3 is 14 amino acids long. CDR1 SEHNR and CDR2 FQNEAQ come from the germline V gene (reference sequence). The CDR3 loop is CASSLVAGVPEAFF. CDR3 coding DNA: TGTGCCAGCAGCTTAGTTGCTGGGGTCCCTGAAGCTTTCTTT.

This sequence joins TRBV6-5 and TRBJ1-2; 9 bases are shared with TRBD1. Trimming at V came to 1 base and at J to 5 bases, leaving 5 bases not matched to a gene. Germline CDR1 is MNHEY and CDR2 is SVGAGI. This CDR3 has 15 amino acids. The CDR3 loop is CASSYLAGQGYGYTF. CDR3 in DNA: TGTGCCAGCAGTTACTTGGCGGGACAGGGTTATGGCTACACCTTC.

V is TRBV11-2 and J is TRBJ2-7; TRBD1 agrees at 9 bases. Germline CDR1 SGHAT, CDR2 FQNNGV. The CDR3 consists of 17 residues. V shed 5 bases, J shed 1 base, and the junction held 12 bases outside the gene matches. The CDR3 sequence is CASSRVGGTGLSYEQYF. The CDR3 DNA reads TGTGCCAGCAGCCGAGTGGGAGGGACAGGGTTATCCTACGAGCAGTACTTC.

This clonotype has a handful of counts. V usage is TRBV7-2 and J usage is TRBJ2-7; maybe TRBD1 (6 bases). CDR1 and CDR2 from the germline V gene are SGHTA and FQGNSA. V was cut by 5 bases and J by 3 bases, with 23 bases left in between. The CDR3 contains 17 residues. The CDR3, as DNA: TGTGCCAGCAGCCAGGGCCTGTTCACAGGGCAACACTACGAGCAGTACTTC. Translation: CASSQGLFTGQHYEQYF.

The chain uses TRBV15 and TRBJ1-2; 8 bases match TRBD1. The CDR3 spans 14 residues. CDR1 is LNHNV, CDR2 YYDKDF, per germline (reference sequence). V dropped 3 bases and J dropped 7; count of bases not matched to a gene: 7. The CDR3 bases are TGTGCCACCAGCAGCTTGGACAGGGCGTCTGGCTACACCTTC. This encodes CATSSLDRASGYTF. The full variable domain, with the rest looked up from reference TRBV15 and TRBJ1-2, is DAMVIQNPRYQVTQFGKPVTLSCSQTLNHNVMYWYQQKSSQAPKLLFHYYDKDFNNEADTPDNFQSRRPNTSFCFLDIRSPGLGDTAMYLCATSSLDRASGYTFGSGTRLTVV.

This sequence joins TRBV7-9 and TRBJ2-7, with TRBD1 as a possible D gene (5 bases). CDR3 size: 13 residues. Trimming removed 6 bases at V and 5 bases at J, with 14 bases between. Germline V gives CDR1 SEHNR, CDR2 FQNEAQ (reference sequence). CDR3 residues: CASSLVQGHEQYF. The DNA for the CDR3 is TGTGCCAGCAGTCTAGTGCAGGGCCACGAGCAGTACTTC.

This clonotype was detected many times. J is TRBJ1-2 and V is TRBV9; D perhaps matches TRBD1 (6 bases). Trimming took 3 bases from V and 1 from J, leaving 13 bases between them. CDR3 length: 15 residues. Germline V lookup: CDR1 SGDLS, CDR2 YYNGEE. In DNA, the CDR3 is TGTGCCAGCAGCGAACAGGAGGGGGTTAACTATGGCTACACCTTC. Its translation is CASSEQEGVNYGYTF.

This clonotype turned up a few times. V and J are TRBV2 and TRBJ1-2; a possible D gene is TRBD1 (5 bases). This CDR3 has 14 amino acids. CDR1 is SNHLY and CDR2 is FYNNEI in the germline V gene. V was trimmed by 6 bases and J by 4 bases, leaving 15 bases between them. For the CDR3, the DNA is TGTGCCAGCAGGGCGGGACTTCTGCTCTATGGCTACACCTTC. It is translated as CASRAGLLLYGYTF.